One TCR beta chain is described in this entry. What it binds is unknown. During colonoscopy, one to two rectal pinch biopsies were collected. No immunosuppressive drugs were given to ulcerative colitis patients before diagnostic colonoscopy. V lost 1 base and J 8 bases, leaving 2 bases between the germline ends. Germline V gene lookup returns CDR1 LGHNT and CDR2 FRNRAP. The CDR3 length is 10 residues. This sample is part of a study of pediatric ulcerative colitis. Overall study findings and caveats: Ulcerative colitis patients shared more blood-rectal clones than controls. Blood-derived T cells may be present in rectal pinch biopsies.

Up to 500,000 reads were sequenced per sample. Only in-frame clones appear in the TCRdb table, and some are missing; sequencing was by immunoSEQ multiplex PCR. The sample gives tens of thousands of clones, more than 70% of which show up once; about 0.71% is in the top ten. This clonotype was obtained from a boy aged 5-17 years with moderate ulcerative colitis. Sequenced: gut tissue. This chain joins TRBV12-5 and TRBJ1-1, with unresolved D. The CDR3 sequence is CASGLAEAFF. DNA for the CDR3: TGTGCTAGTGGTTTGGCAGAAGCTTTCTTT.